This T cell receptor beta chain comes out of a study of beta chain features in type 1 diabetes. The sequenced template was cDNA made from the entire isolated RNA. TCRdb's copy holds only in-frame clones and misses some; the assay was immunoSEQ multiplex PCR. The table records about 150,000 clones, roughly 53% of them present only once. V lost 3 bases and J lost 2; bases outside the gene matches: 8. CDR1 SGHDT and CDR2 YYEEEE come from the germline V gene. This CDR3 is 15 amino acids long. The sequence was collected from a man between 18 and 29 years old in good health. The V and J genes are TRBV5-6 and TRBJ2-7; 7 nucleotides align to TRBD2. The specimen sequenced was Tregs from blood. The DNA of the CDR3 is TGTGCCAGCAGCTCAAGTCCCGGGACTACCTACGAGCAGTACTTC. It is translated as CASSSSPGTTYEQYF.